This TCR beta chain was captured by sequencing in a study of shared clonotypes between healthy human individuals. This clone turned up a few times. Its specificity is unknown. Broader study findings: Four donors shared approximately 5% of their naive CD4 clonotypes.

Sorted-subset replicate PCR reactions were performed with 150 to 200 ng DNA, corresponding to some 32,000 T cell genomes. TCRdb's copy holds only in-frame clones and misses some; the assay was immunoSEQ multiplex PCR. The sample comprises some 630,000 clones, more than 70% of which are singletons, and approximately 1.8% rests with the top ten. After removal of 3 bases from V and 8 bases from J, the junction contained 10 bases not matched to a gene. The CDR3 sequence is 15 residues long. Germline CDR1 and CDR2: KGHSH and LQKENI. The TCR comes from a woman between 25 and 40 years old in good health. Sequenced: memory CD4+ T cells sorted from blood. The sample's subset: CD45RA-negative fraction. V usage is TRBV18 and J usage is TRBJ2-7, with TRBD2 matching 10 bases. Here the CDR3 DNA reads TGTGCCAGCTCACCGATACTAGCGGGAAGTACCCAGCAGTACTTC. Its protein is CASSPILAGSTQQYF.